Listed below are T cell receptor beta chains from one sample, sequenced in a study of beta chain features in type 1 diabetes. Profiled with immunoSEQ multiplex PCR; TCRdb holds only in-frame clones, not every one. This sample yields 120,000 to 150,000 clones, of which roughly 10% are seen a single time; 0.55% to 0.65% belongs to the top ten. The sample was central memory CD4+ T cells from blood. Receptors originate from a woman in her forties in good health. CDR3s include the opening cysteine and the closing phenylalanine or tryptophan. A D gene is named only where the DNA matches it firmly. The listing skips clone size in some rows; elsewhere it reads once, few, many or a size class.

d_gene | abundance | j_gene | v_gene | CDR3nt | CDR3aa
TRBD2 | NA | TRBJ2-1 | TRBV7-2 | TGTGCCAGCAGGTTAGGTAGCGGGGCAGATGAGCAGTTCTTC | CASRLGSGADEQFF
TRBD2 | NA | TRBJ2-1 | TRBV6-5 | TGTGCCAGCAGTACAGTAGCGGGGGGCTACAATGAGCAGTTCTTC | CASSTVAGGYNEQFF
NA | few | TRBJ2-3 | TRBV7-2 | TGTGCCAGCAGCTTGACGACAGTTCCCCGAGGAGATACGCAGTATTTT | CASSLTTVPRGDTQYF
TRBD2 | NA | TRBJ2-7 | TRBV6-6 | TGTGCCAGCAGGAGGACTAGCGGGGGGGCCGGGGAGCAGTACTTC | CASRRTSGGAGEQYF
NA | NA | TRBJ1-4 | TRBV29-1 | TGCAGCGTTTTAGCTGCAACTAATGAAAAACTGTTTTTT | CSVLAATNEKLFF
NA | NA | TRBJ2-7 | TRBV6-1 | TGTGCCAGCAGTGAAGAGGGTGGGACAAAAATCTACGAGCAGTACTTC | CASSEEGGTKIYEQYF
TRBD1 | few | TRBJ2-7 | TRBV19 | TGTGCCAGTGGACAGGTAGGGGCCTACGAGCAGTACTTC | CASGQVGAYEQYF
TRBD1 | NA | TRBJ2-2 | TRBV18 | TGTGCCAGCTCACCGTCTGGACAGGGCGGCACCGGGGAGCTGTTTTTT | CASSPSGQGGTGELFF
NA | few | TRBJ2-3 | TRBV27 | TGTGCCAGCAGTCCAAAGCGCCCTAGCACAGATACGCAGTATTTT | CASSPKRPSTDTQYF
NA | few | TRBJ2-7 | TRBV21-1 | TGTGCCAGCAGCCGGACAGGCAGTAACAACGAGCAGTACTTC | CASSRTGSNNEQYF
TRBD1 | few | TRBJ1-1 | TRBV2 | TGTGCCAGCAGGAGGGGACGACAGGGCCTTGAAGCTTTCTTT | CASRRGRQGLEAFF
NA | NA | TRBJ1-1 | TRBV27 | TGTGCCAGCAGCCACGGGCGCCGGGGCACTGAAGCTTTCTTT | CASSHGRRGTEAFF
NA | NA | TRBJ2-3 | TRBV19 | TGTGCCAGTAGGCGGGCCCTCACAGATACGCAGTATTTT | CASRRALTDTQYF
NA | many | TRBJ2-7 | TRBV7-2 | TGTGCCAGCAGCTACGAGAGCAGGGAATACGAGCAGTACTTC | CASSYESREYEQYF
TRBD1 | NA | TRBJ2-7 | TRBV4-3 | TGCGCCAGCAGCCGCGGGACAGGACCATCCTACGAGCAGTACTTC | CASSRGTGPSYEQYF
TRBD1 | many | TRBJ2-4 | TRBV27 | TGTGCCAGCAGTCTCGAGGACAGGGGAATTCAGTACTTC | CASSLEDRGIQYF
NA | NA | TRBJ2-5 | TRBV7-2 | TGTGCCAGCAGCTTAGATCCCAGGGTGGGAGAGACCCAGTACTTC | CASSLDPRVGETQYF
TRBD1 | NA | TRBJ1-3 | TRBV23-1 | TGCGCCAGCAGTCAATCGACAGGGGTTGCTGGAAACACCATATATTTT | CASSQSTGVAGNTIYF